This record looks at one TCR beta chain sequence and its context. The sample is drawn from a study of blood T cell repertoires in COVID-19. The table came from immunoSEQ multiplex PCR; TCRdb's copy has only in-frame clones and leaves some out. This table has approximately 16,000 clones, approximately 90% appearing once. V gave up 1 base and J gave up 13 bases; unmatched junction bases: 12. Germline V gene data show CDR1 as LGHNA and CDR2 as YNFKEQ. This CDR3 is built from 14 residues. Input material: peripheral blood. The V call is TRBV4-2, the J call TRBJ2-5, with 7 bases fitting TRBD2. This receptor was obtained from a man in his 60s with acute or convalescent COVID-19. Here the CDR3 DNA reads TGTGCCAGCAGCCAAGCTGGGTGGGAGGGAACTCCGTACTTC. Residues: CASSQAGWEGTPYF.